The 20 T cell receptor beta chains below were found in one sample sequenced in a study of blood T cell repertoires in COVID-19. Clones were read by immunoSEQ multiplex PCR, and TCRdb kept only the in-frame ones, dropping some. Here the sample spans under 400,000 clones, around 87% being singletons. Sequencing input: peripheral blood. Receptor source: a young woman with COVID-19, enrolled during active disease.

This chain uses TRBV28 with TRBJ2-6, with 9 bases that match TRBD1. This CDR3 comprises 18 residues. The germline gives CDR1 MDHEN, CDR2 SYDVKM. V was clipped by 1 base and J by 2 bases; unmatched bases: 6. The CDR3 is CASSLSGTGSPGANVLTF. The CDR3 coding sequence is TGTGCCAGCAGTTTATCAGGGACAGGGAGTCCTGGGGCCAACGTCCTGACTTTC. Filled out from reference TRBV28 and TRBJ2-6, the complete variable domain reads DVKVTQSSRYLVKRTGEKVFLECVQDMDHENMFWYRQDPGLGLRLIYFSYDVKMKEKGDIPEGYSVSREKKERFSLILESASTNQTSMYLCASSLSGTGSPGANVLTFGAGSRLTVL.

The chain employs TRBV7-2 and TRBJ2-1; the D gene is possibly TRBD2 (7 bases). Germline CDR1 SGHTA, CDR2 FQGNSA. This CDR3 contains 17 residues. Trimming pared 5 bases from V and 6 bases from J, leaving 23 bases between. The CDR3 loop reads CASSLQGGPGATNEQFF. The CDR3 bases are TGTGCCAGCAGCCTTCAGGGAGGGCCAGGGGCGACCAATGAGCAGTTCTTC.

The chain joins TRBV5-8 to TRBJ2-7, with a tentative D call TRBD1 (5 bases). V gave up 7 bases and J gave up 5 bases, with 16 bases separating them. CDR1 SGHTS and CDR2 YDEGEE come from the germline V gene. The CDR3 extends over 13 amino acids. The CDR3 sequence is CASSLIRGNEQYF. The CDR3 DNA reads TGTGCCAGCTCCCTTATAAGGGGCAACGAGCAGTACTTC.

The chain couples TRBV7-6 to TRBJ1-6; D possibly corresponds to TRBD1 (5 bases). CDR1 and CDR2 (germline): SGHVS, FNYEAQ. The CDR3 is 16 amino acids. Trimming left V 0 bases short and J 7 bases short, with 13 bases between. CDR3 residues: CASSLARGGLNSPLHF. Written as DNA, the CDR3 is TGTGCCAGCAGCTTAGCGCGGGGGGGACTAAATTCACCCCTCCACTTT.

This clone was observed a single time. CDR3 bases: TGTGCCAGCTCATCCCGGGACAGGGTACACGAGCAGTACTTC. This encodes CASSSRDRVHEQYF. V is TRBV18 and J is TRBJ2-7, with 9 bases fitting TRBD1. Losses at the gene ends were 5 bases for V and 5 bases for J; bases not matched to a gene: 7. The germline V gene encodes CDR1 KGHSH and CDR2 LQKENI. This CDR3 comprises 14 residues.

This chain joins TRBV4-2 and TRBJ2-2, with 8 bases identical to TRBD2. The V gene's germline CDR1 is LGHNA and CDR2 YNFKEQ. CDR3 length equals 16 residues. V was clipped by 0 bases and J by 7 bases; unmatched bases: 7. This chain's CDR3 is CASSQDPSGSVGELFF. Written as DNA, the CDR3 is TGTGCCAGCAGCCAAGACCCCAGCGGGAGTGTCGGGGAGCTGTTTTTT.

The chain uses TRBV6-1 and TRBJ1-2; D remains unclear. Germline values: CDR1 MNHNS, CDR2 SASEGT. The V and J ends lost 3 bases and 4 bases respectively, with 18 bases between them. The CDR3 is 16 residues long. CDR3 in amino acids: CASSDPTEPYFYGYTF. The CDR3 DNA reads TGTGCCAGCAGTGATCCGACTGAACCCTACTTCTATGGCTACACCTTC.

This chain joins TRBV28 and TRBJ1-5; D unresolved. Per germline, CDR1 MDHEN and CDR2 SYDVKM. The CDR3 runs to 13 residues. V gave up 6 bases and J gave up 7 bases, with 13 bases separating them. The CDR3 spells CASSARGRQPQHF. In DNA form, the CDR3 reads TGTGCCAGCAGCGCCAGAGGGAGACAGCCCCAGCATTTT. The variable domain in full, completed from reference TRBV28 and TRBJ1-5, reads DVKVTQSSRYLVKRTGEKVFLECVQDMDHENMFWYRQDPGLGLRLIYFSYDVKMKEKGDIPEGYSVSREKKERFSLILESASTNQTSMYLCASSARGRQPQHFGDGTRLSIL.

The J gene is TRBJ1-5, the V gene TRBV19, with no clear D. The CDR3 consists of 14 residues. Germline V lookup: CDR1 LNHDA, CDR2 SQIVND (reference sequence). V lost 6 bases to trimming and J lost 0 bases, with 9 bases between them. The CDR3 is CASRTDYSNQPQHF. For the CDR3, the DNA is TGTGCCAGTAGGACCGACTATAGCAATCAGCCCCAGCATTTT.

The chain uses TRBV14 and TRBJ2-5, with a possible D match to TRBD1 (6 bases). CDR1 is SGHDN and CDR2 is FVKESK in the germline V gene. The CDR3 totals 13 residues. Trimming took off 2 bases at V and 7 bases at J, with 11 bases between the two ends. CDR3 nucleotide sequence: TGTGCCAGCAGCCAAAACAGGGCAGGGACCCAGTACTTC. Translation gives CASSQNRAGTQYF.

V usage is TRBV27 and J usage is TRBJ2-5; D perhaps matches TRBD2 (5 bases). The CDR3 sequence is 15 residues long. Germline V gives CDR1 MNHEY, CDR2 SMNVEV (reference sequence). Trimming stripped 6 bases from V and 1 base from J, with 15 bases between. The CDR3 spells CASREETGFQETQYF. In DNA, the CDR3 is TGTGCCAGCAGAGAAGAGACGGGGTTCCAAGAGACCCAGTACTTC.

The CDR3 nucleotides read TGTGCCAGCACCCAATACGGGAGAACTGAAGCTTTCTTT. Protein: CASTQYGRTEAFF. This chain connects TRBV28 to TRBJ1-1; D not certain. This CDR3 contains 13 residues. V was cut by 7 bases and J by 5 bases, with 14 bases left in between. Per germline, CDR1 MDHEN and CDR2 SYDVKM.

The chain couples TRBV30 to TRBJ2-2, with 13 bases identical to TRBD2. The CDR3 extends over 15 amino acids. The V and J ends lost 5 bases and 2 bases, in that order; junction bases with no gene match: 2. Germline V gene lookup returns CDR1 GTSNPN and CDR2 SVGIG (reference sequence). CDR3 sequence (DNA): TGTGCCTGGGCGGGACTAGCGGGAAACACCGGGGAGCTGTTTTTT. Protein sequence: CAWAGLAGNTGELFF.

The V and J genes are TRBV19 and TRBJ2-5; 11 nucleotides align to TRBD2. Trimming took 6 bases from V and 3 from J; bases not matched to a gene: 3. Germline lookup yields CDR1 LNHDA and CDR2 SQIVND (reference sequence). The CDR3 totals 14 residues. The DNA for the CDR3 is TGTGCCAGTAGGCGGGGACTAGCGGAAGAGACCCAGTACTTC. It encodes CASRRGLAEETQYF.

This clone was counted a few times. The chain couples TRBV19 to TRBJ2-1, with a possible D match to TRBD2 (6 bases). In germline, CDR1 is LNHDA, CDR2 SQIVND (reference sequence). The CDR3 runs to 14 residues. Between the trimmed V and J ends, which lost 1 base and 7 bases, there was a span of 11 bases. CDR3 loop: CASSIAGVGNEQFF. Here the CDR3 DNA reads TGTGCCAGTAGTATAGCGGGAGTGGGTAATGAGCAGTTCTTC.

V is TRBV2 and J is TRBJ1-2, with TRBD1 matching 8 bases. Trimming cost V 0 bases and J 8 bases; bases outside gene matches: 8. Germline CDR1 is SNHLY and CDR2 is FYNNEI. The CDR3 totals 15 residues. The CDR3 sequence: CASSEAPYRQGGYTF. CDR3 nucleotides: TGTGCCAGCAGTGAAGCGCCCTACAGACAGGGGGGCTACACCTTC.

The rearrangement links TRBV18 to TRBJ2-1; 11 bases fit TRBD2. J was trimmed by 4 bases and V by 0 bases; bases with no gene match: 8. Germline assignment: CDR1 KGHSH and CDR2 LQKENI. The length of the CDR3 is 18 residues. CDR3 nucleotides: TGTGCCAGCTCACCACCCGGAGCTAGCGGGAGGTTTTACAATGAGCAGTTCTTC. Residues: CASSPPGASGRFYNEQFF.

This clone has only one observation. V is TRBV6-5 and J is TRBJ2-7; D is unclear. CDR3 length equals 13 residues. Between the trimmed V and J ends, which lost 0 bases and 3 bases, there was a span of 6 bases. The germline V gene encodes CDR1 MNHEY and CDR2 SVGAGI. The CDR3, as DNA: TGTGCCAGCAGTTACTCGGGCATCTACGAGCAGTACTTC. Translating gives CASSYSGIYEQYF.

The V and J genes are TRBV29-1 and TRBJ1-1; unclear D gene. The V gene lost 3 bases and the J gene lost 5 bases, with 10 bases spanning the gap. This CDR3 spans 12 amino acids. Germline loops: CDR1 SQVTM, CDR2 ANQGSEA. The DNA for the CDR3 is TGCAGCGTTGAGTTACCGGTGACTGAAGCTTTCTTT. Protein: CSVELPVTEAFF.

Written as DNA, the CDR3 is TGCGCCAGCAGCCATGGACAGGGGGCTAATGAGCAGTTCTTC. Translation gives CASSHGQGANEQFF. This chain connects TRBV4-1 to TRBJ2-1, with 11 bases aligning to TRBD1. The V and J ends lost 3 bases and 7 bases, in that order; junction bases with no gene match: 2. CDR1 is MGHRA and CDR2 is YSYEKL in the germline V gene. There are 14 residues in the CDR3.